This is a list of T cell receptor beta chains from one sample in a study of T cells after posttransplantation cyclophosphamide. Generated by immunoSEQ multiplex PCR, the TCRdb table keeps only in-frame clones and is missing some. Recorded here are 30,000 to 35,000 clones, none singletons. Sequenced material: PBMCs. These receptors were obtained from a woman between 45 and 65 years old in good health and a related stem cell transplant donor. CDR3s include the opening cysteine and the closing phenylalanine or tryptophan. The D gene is left open where the match is weak. Expanded clones get a size class; other rows say once, few or many, or leave the size out.

abundance	v_gene	d_gene	j_gene	CDR3nt	CDR3aa
many	TRBV11-2	NA	TRBJ2-4	TGTGCCAGCAGCTGGATGGACTCAGCCAAAAACATTCAGTACTTC	CASSWMDSAKNIQYF
many	TRBV28	TRBD2	TRBJ2-7	TGTGCCAGCAGTTTATCGAGCGGGAGCTCCTACGAGCAGTACTTC	CASSLSSGSSYEQYF
few	TRBV6-5	NA	TRBJ1-5	TGTGCCAGCAGTTGGGGCCTCAATCAGCCCCAGCATTTT	CASSWGLNQPQHF
NA	TRBV24-1	TRBD2	TRBJ2-2	TGTGCCACCAGTCCTATAGCGGGAGGCACCGGGGAGCTGTTTTTT	CATSPIAGGTGELFF
many	TRBV5-4	NA	TRBJ2-1	TGTGCCAGCAGCTTGGCCGAATACAGGAGCTCCTACAATGAGCAGTTCTTC	CASSLAEYRSSYNEQFF
many	TRBV12-3/TRBV12-4	TRBD2	TRBJ2-1	TGTGCCAGCACCCCCCGGGGGGGACCAGCTGAGCAGTTCTTC	CASTPRGGPAEQFF
many	TRBV7-9	NA	TRBJ2-7	TGTGCCAGCAGCTTATCTGACACATGGATAGTTCCCTACGAGCAGTACTTC	CASSLSDTWIVPYEQYF
few	TRBV28	NA	TRBJ1-2	TGTGCCAGCAGTTTCTACGGACAGCCAAGCTATGGCTACACCTTC	CASSFYGQPSYGYTF
NA	TRBV6-6	TRBD1	TRBJ1-6	TGTGCCAGCAGTTCCCCGGGACAGGGAAATTCACCCCTCCACTTT	CASSSPGQGNSPLHF
many	TRBV5-5	NA	TRBJ2-7	TGTGCCAGCGCCCCAGGGGTTCGGTACGAGCAGTACTTC	CASAPGVRYEQYF
many	TRBV5-4	TRBD2	TRBJ2-1	TGTGCCAGCAGCTTAGTAGCGGGAGGTGAGCAGTTCTTC	CASSLVAGGEQFF
many	TRBV29-1	NA	TRBJ1-1	TGCAAAGCCATCGGGGGGGGCACTGAAGCTTTCTTT	CKAIGGGTEAFF
many	TRBV7-3	NA	TRBJ1-1	TGTGCCAGCAGCTCGCGTGGAGGGGTGGTCACTGAAGCTTTCTTT	CASSSRGGVVTEAFF
many	TRBV24-1	NA	TRBJ2-1	TGTGCCACCCGTAGTTCCTCCTACAATGAGCAGTTCTTC	CATRSSSYNEQFF
few	TRBV27	TRBD2	TRBJ2-3	TGTGCCAGCAGGCCTATTGGGGGGGGGAGTCGTTTTTGGGCAGATACGCAGTATTTT	CASRPIGGGSRFWADTQYF
many	TRBV29-1	TRBD2	TRBJ2-1	TGCAGCGCGCTATTTAGCGGGAGGCTAAACAATGAGCAGTTCTTC	CSALFSGRLNNEQFF
few	TRBV7-8	TRBD1	TRBJ1-2	TGTGCCAGCAGCTTACAGGGGGCGGATGGCTACACCTTC	CASSLQGADGYTF
many	TRBV11-2	TRBD1	TRBJ2-7	TGTGCCAGCAGCTTAGAGGGACAGAGAGTCACCTACGAGCAGTACTTC	CASSLEGQRVTYEQYF
many	TRBV14	NA	TRBJ2-5	TGTGCCAGCAGATACACAGGGCCCAAAGAGACCCAGTACTTC	CASRYTGPKETQYF
many	TRBV19	TRBD1	TRBJ1-1	TGTGCCAGTAGTGGACAGGGGGCTGAAGCTTTCTTT	CASSGQGAEAFF
many	TRBV5-4	NA	TRBJ2-2	TGTGCCAGCAGCTTGGTCAGGGAGACCGGGGAGCTGTTTTTT	CASSLVRETGELFF
many	TRBV27	NA	TRBJ1-2	TGTGCCAGCAGTTTATACCAGGGTCGGAACTATGGCTACACCTTC	CASSLYQGRNYGYTF
many	TRBV5-1	TRBD1	TRBJ1-2	TGCGCCAGCAGCCGGGGACAGGACCCTGGCTATGGCTACACCTTC	CASSRGQDPGYGYTF
many	TRBV5-4	NA	TRBJ2-2	TGTGCCAGCAGCGAGGGCCCCGTAGGGGCCGGGGAGCTGTTTTTT	CASSEGPVGAGELFF
many	TRBV11-2	TRBD1	TRBJ2-7	TGTGCCAGCAGCCCTGGGACAGGAGGCTACGAGCAGTACTTC	CASSPGTGGYEQYF
many	TRBV18	NA	TRBJ1-1	TGTGCCAGCTCACTTATGGGACTTAACACTGAAGCTTTCTTT	CASSLMGLNTEAFF
many	TRBV18	TRBD1	TRBJ1-2	TGTGCCAGCTCACCGCAGACAGGGGAGCACTATGGCTACACCTTC	CASSPQTGEHYGYTF
many	TRBV7-2	TRBD1	TRBJ1-3	TGTGCCAGCAGCCCTGACAGGGTCGCAAACACCATATATTTT	CASSPDRVANTIYF
many	TRBV27	NA	TRBJ1-4	TGTGCCAGCAGTTCCCGAGCCTCGGTGATAACTAATGAAAAACTGTTTTTT	CASSSRASVITNEKLFF
many	TRBV5-1	NA	TRBJ2-7	TGCGCCAGCAGCTCTACCTACGAGCAGTACTTC	CASSSTYEQYF
few	TRBV5-1	TRBD2	TRBJ2-5	TGCGCCAGCAGCTTGGAAGGACTAGGAGAGACCCAGTACTTC	CASSLEGLGETQYF
many	TRBV5-4	NA	TRBJ1-5	TGTGCCAGCAGCTTGCGGGATCAGCCCCAGCATTTT	CASSLRDQPQHF
many	TRBV7-3	NA	TRBJ1-1	TGTGCCAGCAGCTTAGCGGGGGGAGGGAACACTGAAGCTTTCTTT	CASSLAGGGNTEAFF
many	TRBV19	NA	TRBJ2-4	TGTGCCAGTACCCTCCAGACAGCAGCCAAAAACATTCAGTACTTC	CASTLQTAAKNIQYF
many	TRBV7-2	NA	TRBJ1-1	TGTGCCAGCAGCTTAGGCGGGGCCCTCAGGGTGAACACTGAAGCTTTCTTT	CASSLGGALRVNTEAFF
NA	TRBV19	TRBD1	TRBJ2-7	TGTGCCAGTAGTATTAGGACAGGCTCCTACGAGCAGTACTTC	CASSIRTGSYEQYF
many	TRBV2	NA	TRBJ1-2	TGTGCCAGCAGACCCGGTCTCGCTGGCTACACCTTC	CASRPGLAGYTF
many	TRBV19	NA	TRBJ1-2	TGTGCCAGTAGCCCCCAGGCTCGAGACTATGGCTACACCTTC	CASSPQARDYGYTF
many	TRBV12-3/TRBV12-4	NA	TRBJ1-5	TGTGCCAGCAGTTTCGCCGCCCGGGGGAATCAGCCCCAGCATTTT	CASSFAARGNQPQHF
many	TRBV6-1	TRBD2	TRBJ2-1	TGTGCCTGCAAACTAGCGGGAGGGATAAATGAGCAGTTCTTC	CACKLAGGINEQFF
many	TRBV5-1	NA	TRBJ1-4	TGCGCCAGCAGCTTTTCTGACTCTTCCCAAGGAAAACTGTTTTTT	CASSFSDSSQGKLFF
many	TRBV12-3/TRBV12-4	NA	TRBJ2-7	TGTGCCAGCAGTCCACAGGGCTACGAGCAGTACTTC	CASSPQGYEQYF
many	TRBV5-1	NA	TRBJ1-5	TGCGCCAGCAGCTTCCCGACAGGTCTCAGCAATCAGCCCCAGCATTTT	CASSFPTGLSNQPQHF
many	TRBV7-2	NA	TRBJ1-5	TGTGCCAGCAGGGGGACCGGGGGGCAGCCCCAGCATTTT	CASRGTGGQPQHF
NA	TRBV9	TRBD1	TRBJ2-2	TGTGCCAGCAGCGCCCCACAGGGGGCTGGGTACACCGGGGAGCTGTTTTTT	CASSAPQGAGYTGELFF
many	TRBV12-3/TRBV12-4	NA	TRBJ1-3	TGTGCCAGCAGTTTGCGCGGGGGCTCTGGAAACACCATATATTTT	CASSLRGGSGNTIYF
many	TRBV27	NA	TRBJ1-2	TGTGCCAGCGCCCGACAGAACTATGGCTACACCTTC	CASARQNYGYTF